This T cell receptor (beta chain) came from a study of shared clonotypes between healthy human individuals. Study outcomes and limitations: Several donors held about 5% of naive CD4 clonotypes in common. Researchers sampled only blood; tissue repertoires likely differ.

Profiling relied on immunoSEQ multiplex PCR, and the TCRdb table lists in-frame clones only, not all of them. The sample has more than 2 million clones, about 95% seen once; the top ten hold roughly 1%. CDR3 length: 15 residues. Trimming shortened V by 1 base and J by 4 bases, and 13 bases separated the two germline ends. CDR1 is LGHNA and CDR2 is YSLEER in the germline V gene. Naive CD8 cells lacked CD45RO, underwent positive selection for CCR7 and left out terminally differentiated effector memory CD45RA+ cells. A word on this clone: Its specificity is unknown.

Specimen: naive CD8+ T cells sorted from blood. The TCR originated in a man aged 18 to 30 in good health. The V call is TRBV4-3, the J call TRBJ1-1, with D tentatively TRBD1 (5 bases). The chain's CDR3 is CASSQGWGVGTEAFF. CDR3 DNA: TGCGCCAGCAGCCAAGGGTGGGGGGTCGGCACTGAAGCTTTCTTT.